This entry describes one T cell receptor beta chain. This entry comes from a study of T cells in localized non-small cell lung cancer. This table comes from immunoSEQ multiplex PCR, and its TCRdb copy is limited to in-frame clones, with some not included. This sample has 43,000 or so clones, with about 91% found just once. Per the germline V gene, CDR1 is SGHVS and CDR2 is FNYEAQ. J was trimmed by 0 bases and V by 2 bases; bases with no gene match: 9. This CDR3 is built from 18 residues. The sequencing here drew on PBMCs, taken before any cancer treatment. The chain is built from TRBV7-6 and TRBJ2-4; 8 bases fit TRBD1. The receptor was derived from a woman between 40 and 69 years old with stage II lung adenocarcinoma. The CDR3 DNA is TGTGCCAGCAGCTTATCCAGGGGGCCTTTCCTAGCCAAAAACATTCAGTACTTC. The encoded protein is CASSLSRGPFLAKNIQYF.